This T cell receptor beta chain is from a study of blood T cell repertoires in COVID-19. The V gene's germline CDR1 is SGHTA and CDR2 FQGNSA. There are 14 residues in the CDR3. V shed 6 bases and J 1 base; nucleotides not matched to a gene: 1. Libraries were prepared by immunoSEQ multiplex PCR; TCRdb keeps only in-frame clonotypes and omits some of them. The sample lists some 210,000 clones, approximately 88% seen once, with 10% in the top ten. The sequencing sample was made of PBMCs or T cells enriched from blood (not recorded which). This TCR was sampled from a man in his late teens or twenties with acute COVID-19. The gene calls are TRBV7-2 and TRBJ2-3; TRBD1 agrees at 10 bases. CDR3 sequence reads: CASRDRGGTDTQYF. In nucleotides, the CDR3 is TGTGCCAGCAGGGACAGGGGGGGCACAGATACGCAGTATTTT.